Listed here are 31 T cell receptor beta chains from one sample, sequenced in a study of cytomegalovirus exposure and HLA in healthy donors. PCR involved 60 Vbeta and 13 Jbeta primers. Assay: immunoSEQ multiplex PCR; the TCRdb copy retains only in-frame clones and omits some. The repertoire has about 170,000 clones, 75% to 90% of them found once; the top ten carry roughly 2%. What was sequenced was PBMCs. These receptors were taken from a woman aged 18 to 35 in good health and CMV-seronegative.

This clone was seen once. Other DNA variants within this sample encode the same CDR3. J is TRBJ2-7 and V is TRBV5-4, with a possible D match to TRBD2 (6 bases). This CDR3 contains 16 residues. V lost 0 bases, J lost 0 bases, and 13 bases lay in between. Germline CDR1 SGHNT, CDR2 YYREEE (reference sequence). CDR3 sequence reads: CASSLGAGTLSYEQYF. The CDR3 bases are TGTGCCAGCAGCTTGGGGGCCGGGACTCTCTCCTACGAGCAGTACTTC.

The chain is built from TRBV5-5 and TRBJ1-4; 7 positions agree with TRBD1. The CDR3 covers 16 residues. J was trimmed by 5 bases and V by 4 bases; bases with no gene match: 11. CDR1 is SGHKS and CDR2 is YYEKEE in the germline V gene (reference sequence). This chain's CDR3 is CASSQDEGGGNEKLFF. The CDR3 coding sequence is TGTGCCAGCAGCCAAGATGAAGGGGGCGGGAATGAAAAACTGTTTTTT. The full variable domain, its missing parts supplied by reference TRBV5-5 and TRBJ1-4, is DAGVTQSPTHLIKTRGQQVTLRCSPISGHKSVSWYQQVLGQGPQFIFQYYEKEERGRGNFPDRFSARQFPNYSSELNVNALLLGDSALYLCASSQDEGGGNEKLFFGSGTQLSVL.

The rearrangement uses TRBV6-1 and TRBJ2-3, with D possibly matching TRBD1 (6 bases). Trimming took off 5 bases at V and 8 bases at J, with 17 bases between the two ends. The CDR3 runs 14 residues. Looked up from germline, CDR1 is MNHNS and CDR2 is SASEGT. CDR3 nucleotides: TGTGCCAGCAGTTCAGACAGGTTATTTGGTACGCAGTATTTT. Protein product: CASSSDRLFGTQYF.

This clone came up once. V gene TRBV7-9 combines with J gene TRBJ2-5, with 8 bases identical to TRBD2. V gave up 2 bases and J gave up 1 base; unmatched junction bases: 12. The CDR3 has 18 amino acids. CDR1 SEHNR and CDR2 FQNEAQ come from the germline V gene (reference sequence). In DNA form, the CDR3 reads TGTGCCAGCAGCTTACGCCTACTAGCGGATGGGGCCCAAGAGACCCAGTACTTC. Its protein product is CASSLRLLADGAQETQYF.

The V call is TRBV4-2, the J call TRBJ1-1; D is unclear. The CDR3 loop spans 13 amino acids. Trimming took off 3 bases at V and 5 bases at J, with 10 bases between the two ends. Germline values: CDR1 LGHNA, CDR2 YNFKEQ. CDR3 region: CASSHLHGTEAFF. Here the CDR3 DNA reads TGTGCCAGCAGCCACCTACACGGGACTGAAGCTTTCTTT.

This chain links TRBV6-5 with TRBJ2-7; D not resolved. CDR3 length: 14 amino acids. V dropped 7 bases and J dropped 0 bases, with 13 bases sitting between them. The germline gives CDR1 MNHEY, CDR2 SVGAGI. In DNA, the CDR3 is TGTGCCAGCACACCCCACCGAGGCTCCTACGAGCAGTACTTC. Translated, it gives CASTPHRGSYEQYF.

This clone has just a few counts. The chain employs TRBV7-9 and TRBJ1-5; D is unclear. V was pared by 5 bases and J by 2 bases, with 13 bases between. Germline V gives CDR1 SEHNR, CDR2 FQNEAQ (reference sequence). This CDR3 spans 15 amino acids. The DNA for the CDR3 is TGTGCCAGCAGCCGGGGTGACAATGGCAATCAGCCCCAGCATTTT. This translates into CASSRGDNGNQPQHF.

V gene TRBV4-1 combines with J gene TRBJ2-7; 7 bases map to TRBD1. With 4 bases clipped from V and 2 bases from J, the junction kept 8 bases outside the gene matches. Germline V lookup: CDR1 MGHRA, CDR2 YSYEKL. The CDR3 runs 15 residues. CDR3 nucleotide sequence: TGCGCCAGCAGCCCGGACGACAGGGCTGCCTACGAGCAGTACTTC. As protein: CASSPDDRAAYEQYF.

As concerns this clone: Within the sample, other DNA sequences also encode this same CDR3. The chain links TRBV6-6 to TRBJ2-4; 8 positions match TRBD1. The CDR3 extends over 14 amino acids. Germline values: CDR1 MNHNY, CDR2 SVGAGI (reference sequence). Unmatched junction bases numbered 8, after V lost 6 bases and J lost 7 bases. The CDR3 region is CASRDTGGDNIQYF. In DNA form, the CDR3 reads TGTGCCAGCAGAGACACAGGGGGAGATAACATTCAGTACTTC.

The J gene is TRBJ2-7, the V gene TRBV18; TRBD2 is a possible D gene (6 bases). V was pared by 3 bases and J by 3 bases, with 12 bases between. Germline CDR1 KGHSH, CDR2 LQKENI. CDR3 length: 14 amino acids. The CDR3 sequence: CASSPPAGNYEQYF. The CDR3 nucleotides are TGTGCCAGCTCACCCCCGGCGGGGAACTACGAGCAGTACTTC.

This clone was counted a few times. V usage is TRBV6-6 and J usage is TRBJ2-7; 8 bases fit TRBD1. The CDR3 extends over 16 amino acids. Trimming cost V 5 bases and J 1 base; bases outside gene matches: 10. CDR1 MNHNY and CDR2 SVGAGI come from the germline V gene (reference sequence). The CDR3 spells CASSTNVRDRSYEQYF. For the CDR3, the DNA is TGTGCCAGCAGTACGAACGTACGGGACAGGTCCTACGAGCAGTACTTC.

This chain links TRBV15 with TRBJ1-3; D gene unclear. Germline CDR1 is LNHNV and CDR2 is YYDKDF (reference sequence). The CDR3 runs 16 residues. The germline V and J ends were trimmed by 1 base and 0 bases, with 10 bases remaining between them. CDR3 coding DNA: TGTGCCACCAGCAGAGTATTTGTAGCCTCTGGAAACACCATATATTTT. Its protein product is CATSRVFVASGNTIYF.

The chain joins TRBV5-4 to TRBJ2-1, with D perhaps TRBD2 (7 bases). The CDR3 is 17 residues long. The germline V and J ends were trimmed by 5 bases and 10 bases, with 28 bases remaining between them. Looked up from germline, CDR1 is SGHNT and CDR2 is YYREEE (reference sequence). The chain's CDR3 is CASRREEGGHGSYEQFF. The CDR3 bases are TGTGCCAGCAGACGGGAGGAGGGGGGACACGGGTCGTACGAGCAGTTCTTC.

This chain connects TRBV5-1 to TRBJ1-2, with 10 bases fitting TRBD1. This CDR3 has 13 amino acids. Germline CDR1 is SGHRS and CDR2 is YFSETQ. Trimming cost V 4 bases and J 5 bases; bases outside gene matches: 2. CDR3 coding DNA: TGCGCCAGCAGCCCGGGACAGGGGTATGGCTACACCTTC. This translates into CASSPGQGYGYTF.

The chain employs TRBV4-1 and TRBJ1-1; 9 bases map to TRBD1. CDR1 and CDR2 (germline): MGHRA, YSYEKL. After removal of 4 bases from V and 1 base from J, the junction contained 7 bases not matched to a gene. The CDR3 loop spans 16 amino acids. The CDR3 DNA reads TGCGCCAGCAGCCTCACTCCGGGACAGGGGAACACTGAAGCTTTCTTT. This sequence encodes CASSLTPGQGNTEAFF.

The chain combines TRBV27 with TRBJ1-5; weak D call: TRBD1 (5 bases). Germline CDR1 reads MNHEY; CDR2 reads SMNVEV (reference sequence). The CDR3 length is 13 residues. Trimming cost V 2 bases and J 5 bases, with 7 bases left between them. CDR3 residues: CASSLPTDQPQHF. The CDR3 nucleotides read TGTGCCAGCAGTTTACCGACAGATCAGCCCCAGCATTTT.

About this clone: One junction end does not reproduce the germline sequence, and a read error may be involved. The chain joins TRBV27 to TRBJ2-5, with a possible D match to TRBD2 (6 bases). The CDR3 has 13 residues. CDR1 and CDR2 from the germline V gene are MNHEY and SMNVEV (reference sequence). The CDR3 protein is CASSLGGVETQYF. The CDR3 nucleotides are TGTGCCAGTAGTTTAGGAGGGGTAGAGACCCAGTACTTC.

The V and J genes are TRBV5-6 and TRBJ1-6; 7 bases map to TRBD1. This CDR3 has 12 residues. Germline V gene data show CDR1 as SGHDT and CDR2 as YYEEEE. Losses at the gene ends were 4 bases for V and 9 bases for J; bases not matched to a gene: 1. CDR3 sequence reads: CASSTGVSPLHF. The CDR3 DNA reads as TGTGCCAGCAGCACAGGGGTTTCACCCCTCCACTTT.

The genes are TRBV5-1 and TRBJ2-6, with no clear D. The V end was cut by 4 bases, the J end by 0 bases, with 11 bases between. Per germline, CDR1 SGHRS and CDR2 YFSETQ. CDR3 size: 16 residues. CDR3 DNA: TGCGCCAGCAGCCCACGAGTTAACTCTGGGGCCAACGTCCTGACTTTC. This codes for CASSPRVNSGANVLTF.

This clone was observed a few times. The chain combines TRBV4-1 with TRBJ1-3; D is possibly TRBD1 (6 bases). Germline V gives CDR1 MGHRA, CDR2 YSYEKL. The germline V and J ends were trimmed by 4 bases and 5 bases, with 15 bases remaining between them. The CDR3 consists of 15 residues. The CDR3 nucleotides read TGCGCCAGCAGCCTATTATCAGGGGCGAGAAACACCATATATTTT. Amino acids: CASSLLSGARNTIYF.

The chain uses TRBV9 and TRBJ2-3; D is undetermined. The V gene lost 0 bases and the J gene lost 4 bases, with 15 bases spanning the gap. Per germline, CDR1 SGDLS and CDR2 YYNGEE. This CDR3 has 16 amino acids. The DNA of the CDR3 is TGTGCCAGCAGCGTAGGGCGGAGCTTTGGCGCAGATACGCAGTATTTT. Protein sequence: CASSVGRSFGADTQYF.

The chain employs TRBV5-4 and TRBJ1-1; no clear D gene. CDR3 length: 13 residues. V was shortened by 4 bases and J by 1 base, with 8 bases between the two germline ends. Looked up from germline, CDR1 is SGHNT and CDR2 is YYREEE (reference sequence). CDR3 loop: CASSITANTEAFF. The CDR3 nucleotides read TGTGCCAGCAGCATTACAGCGAACACTGAAGCTTTCTTT.

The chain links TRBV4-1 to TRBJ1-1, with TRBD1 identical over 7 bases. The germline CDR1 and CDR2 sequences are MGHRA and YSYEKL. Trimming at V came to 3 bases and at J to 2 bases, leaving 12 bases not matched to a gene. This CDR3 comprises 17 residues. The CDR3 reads CASSHPTGTNRNTEAFF. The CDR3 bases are TGCGCCAGCAGCCACCCGACAGGGACGAACCGAAACACTGAAGCTTTCTTT.

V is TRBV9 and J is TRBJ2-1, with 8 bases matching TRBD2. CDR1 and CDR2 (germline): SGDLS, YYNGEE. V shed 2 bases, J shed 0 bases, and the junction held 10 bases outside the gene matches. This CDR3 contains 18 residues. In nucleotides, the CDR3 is TGTGCCAGCAGCGTCCCCATGACGGGGGGGAGCTCCTACAATGAGCAGTTCTTC. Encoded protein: CASSVPMTGGSSYNEQFF.

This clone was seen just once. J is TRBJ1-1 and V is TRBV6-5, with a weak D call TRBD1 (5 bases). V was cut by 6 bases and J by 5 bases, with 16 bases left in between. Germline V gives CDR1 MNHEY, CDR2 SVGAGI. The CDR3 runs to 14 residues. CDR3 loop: CASRLGRVGTEAFF. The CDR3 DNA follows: TGTGCCAGCAGGCTGGGCAGGGTCGGTACTGAAGCTTTCTTT.

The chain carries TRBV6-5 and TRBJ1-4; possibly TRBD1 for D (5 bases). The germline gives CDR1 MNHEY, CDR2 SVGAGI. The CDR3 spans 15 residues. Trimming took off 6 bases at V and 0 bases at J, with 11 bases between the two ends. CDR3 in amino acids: CASSQDSATNEKLFF. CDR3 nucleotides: TGTGCCAGCAGCCAAGACAGTGCAACTAATGAAAAACTGTTTTTT.

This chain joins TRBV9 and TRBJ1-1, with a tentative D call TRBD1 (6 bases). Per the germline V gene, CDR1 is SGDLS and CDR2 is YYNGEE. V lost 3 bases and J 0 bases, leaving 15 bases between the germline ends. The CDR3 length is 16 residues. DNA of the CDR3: TGTGCCAGCAGCGCCGGGGGGGGCCCAATGAACACTGAAGCTTTCTTT. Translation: CASSAGGGPMNTEAFF.

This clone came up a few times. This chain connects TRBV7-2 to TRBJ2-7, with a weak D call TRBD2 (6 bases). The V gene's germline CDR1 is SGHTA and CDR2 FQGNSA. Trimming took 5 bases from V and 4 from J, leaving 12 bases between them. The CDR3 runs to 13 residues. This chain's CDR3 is CASSRSRGYEQYF. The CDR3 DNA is TGTGCCAGCAGCCGCAGTCGGGGGTACGAGCAGTACTTC.

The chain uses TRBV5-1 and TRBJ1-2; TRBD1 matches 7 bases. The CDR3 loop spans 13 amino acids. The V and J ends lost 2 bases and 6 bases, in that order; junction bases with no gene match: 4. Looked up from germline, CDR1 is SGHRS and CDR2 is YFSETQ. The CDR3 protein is CASSFGTDDGYTF. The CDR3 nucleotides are TGCGCCAGCAGCTTCGGGACAGACGATGGCTACACCTTC.

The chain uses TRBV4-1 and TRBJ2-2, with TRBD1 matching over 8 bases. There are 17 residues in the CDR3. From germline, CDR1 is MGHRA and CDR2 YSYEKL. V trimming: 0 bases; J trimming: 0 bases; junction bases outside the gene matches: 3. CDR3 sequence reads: CASSQDWGQANTGELFF. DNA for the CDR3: TGCGCCAGCAGCCAAGATTGGGGACAGGCGAACACCGGGGAGCTGTTTTTT.

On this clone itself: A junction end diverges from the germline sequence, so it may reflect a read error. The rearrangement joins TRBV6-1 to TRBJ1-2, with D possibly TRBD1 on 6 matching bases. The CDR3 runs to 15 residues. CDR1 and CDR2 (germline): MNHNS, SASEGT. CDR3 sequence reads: CASGEARGGSYGYTF. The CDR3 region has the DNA TGTGCCAGCGGTGAAGCGAGGGGGGGATCTTATGGCTACACCTTC.